This TCR beta chain was sequenced during a study of OX40 agonist ivuxolimab in advanced cancers. Study results and limitations: Circulating CD4+ and CD8+ T cells showed clonal expansion by week 6 at 0.1 to 3.0 mg/kg.

The J segment lost 0 bases and the V segment lost 8 bases, leaving 12 bases of the junction unmatched. The CDR3 sequence is 16 residues long. Germline V lookup: CDR1 SNHLY, CDR2 FYNNEI. This clone has just one count. Its antigen is not identified. Sequencing used immunoSEQ multiplex PCR; TCRdb keeps in-frame clones, though not all of them. The sample holds approximately 40,000 clones, about 83% seen once. The sequenced sample was CD4+ or CD8+ T cells sorted from blood, obtained in a trial of the OX40 agonist ivuxolimab. The TCR originated in an adult with an advanced solid tumor such as melanoma, head and neck, liver or kidney cancer. The J gene is TRBJ1-1, the V gene TRBV2; 7 positions agree with TRBD1. The CDR3 here is CASSLTRQGLNTEAFF. The CDR3 DNA follows: TGTGCCAGCTCCCTCACTCGACAGGGTCTGAACACTGAAGCTTTCTTT.